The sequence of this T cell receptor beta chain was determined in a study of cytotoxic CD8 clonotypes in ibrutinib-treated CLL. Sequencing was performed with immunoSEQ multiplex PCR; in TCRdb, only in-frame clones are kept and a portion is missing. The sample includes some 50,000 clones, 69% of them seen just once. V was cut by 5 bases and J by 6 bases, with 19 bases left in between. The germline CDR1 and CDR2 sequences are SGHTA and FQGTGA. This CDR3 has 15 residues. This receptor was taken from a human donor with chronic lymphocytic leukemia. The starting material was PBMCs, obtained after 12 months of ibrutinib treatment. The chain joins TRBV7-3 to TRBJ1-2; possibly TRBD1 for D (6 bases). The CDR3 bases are TGTGCCAGCAGCCTCAGCCACAGGGCCCTCGATGGCTACACCTTC. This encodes CASSLSHRALDGYTF.